This T cell receptor (beta chain) was observed in a study of cytomegalovirus exposure and HLA in healthy donors. Study-level findings and limits: Cytomegalovirus status was reportedly diagnosed by the classifier with high sensitivity and specificity. Relative to equally common others, HLA-associated TCR beta chains showed greater clonal expansion in a later analysis.

Trimming removed 0 bases at V and 4 bases at J, with 13 bases between. CDR1 SGDLS and CDR2 YYNGEE come from the germline V gene. The CDR3 is 15 residues long. For this clone: What it binds is unknown.

Primers for the PCR totalled 60 Vbeta and 13 Jbeta. TCRdb keeps only in-frame clones here, not all; method: immunoSEQ multiplex PCR. The profile shows about 200,000 clones, approximately 86% of them singletons. What was sequenced was PBMCs. The V call is TRBV9, the J call TRBJ1-1, with unresolved D. The clonotype originates from a young woman in good health and CMV-seronegative. CDR3 protein: CASSVVHGEGTEAFF. The CDR3 region has the DNA TGTGCCAGCAGCGTAGTTCACGGGGAGGGCACTGAAGCTTTCTTT.